The 5 T cell receptor beta chains below were found in one sample sequenced in a study of regulatory T cells in long-lasting Graves disease. Time point here: persistent/refractory GD, antithyroid drugs over 5 years with positive TRAb. Preparation of the TCR library used RNA extracted from PBMCs. Both iRepertoire HTBI primers and Arm-PCR of CDR3 regions were used to build the TCR beta libraries. From the multiplex PCR reads, TCRdb called clonotypes with MiXCR, one entry per CDR3 protein. The repertoire holds around 460,000 distinct CDR3 sequences, with about 22% as singletons. This specimen was peripheral blood mononuclear cells (PBMCs), taken when the disease was refractory, from a patient treated with antithyroid drugs. The receptors were gathered from a female donor with Graves disease.

The chain recombines TRBV5-1 with TRBJ2-3; a weak D match, TRBD2 (6 bases). Trimming took 3 bases from V and 0 from J, leaving 11 bases between them. CDR1 SGHRS and CDR2 YFSETQ come from the germline V gene. There are 15 residues in the CDR3. The CDR3 nucleotides are TGCGCCAGCAGCTCCTACGGGGGTAGCACAGATACGCAGTATTTT. Its protein is CASSSYGGSTDTQYF.

This clonotype has a count of ten or more. This chain's CDR3 is CASSKAGTENTGELFF. The CDR3, as DNA: TGTGCCAGCAGTAAGGCCGGGACAGAAAACACCGGGGAGCTGTTTTTT. The gene calls are TRBV2 and TRBJ2-2; 7 bases align to TRBD1. Germline CDR1 SNHLY, CDR2 FYNNEI. With 5 bases clipped from V and 2 bases from J, the junction kept 8 bases outside the gene matches. This CDR3 has 16 amino acids.

Only a few counts were recorded for this clonotype. V usage is TRBV4-3 and J usage is TRBJ1-2, with unresolved D. Germline assignment: CDR1 LGHNA and CDR2 YSLEER. This CDR3 has 16 amino acids. V was trimmed by 0 bases and J by 4 bases, leaving 15 bases between them. CDR3 region: CASSQDHRPETYGYTF. The DNA for the CDR3 is TGCGCCAGCAGCCAAGATCACCGCCCAGAGACCTATGGCTACACCTTC.

The CDR3 nucleotides are TGTGCCAGCAGTGAAGGGCTGATGGGGTTCCCTGGGGCCAACGTCCTGACTTTC. It specifies CASSEGLMGFPGANVLTF. The J gene is TRBJ2-6, the V gene TRBV2; D gene unclear. The CDR3 covers 18 residues. V gave up 1 base and J gave up 2 bases, with 15 bases separating them. From germline, CDR1 is SNHLY and CDR2 FYNNEI.

In regard to this clonotype: This may stem from a read error, because a much larger clone lies one nucleotide away. CDR3 in DNA: TGTGCCAGCAGTATGGGACAGACCTACGAGCAGTACTTC. It codes for CASSMGQTYEQYF. The gene calls are TRBV28 and TRBJ2-7; 7 nucleotides line up with TRBD1. V dropped 5 bases and J dropped 2; count of bases not matched to a gene: 3. This CDR3 has 13 amino acids. The germline V gene encodes CDR1 MDHEN and CDR2 SYDVKM.